One T cell receptor (beta chain) is described in this entry. This clonotype was observed a handful of times. The clone's antigen remains unknown. Base qualities are not recorded, but no much larger clone differs from it by a single base. This sample is drawn from a study of blood T cells in healthy people across ages (dated by TCRdb to 2014 to 2015). Concerning the study at large: In model experiments, template switching captured about one uniquely barcoded TCR beta cDNA molecule for every two T cells. Using deep sequencing normalized with unique cDNA molecular identifiers, the study measured how TCR beta repertoire diversity changes with age. Donors were grouped into four age groups: young (average approximately 16 years), middle-aged (under 40), aged (approximately 58) and long-lived (less than 85). To avoid experimental bias, donors of different ages were randomly spread across the sequencing lanes. For two donors (one aged 18 to 29 and one aged 80 or older), the study analyzed two additional independent replicas of 1 million unique cDNA reads from the same blood draw. Paper-wide results and their limitations: Estimates of total diversity based on one million sequenced T cells were regarded as lower bounds and as underestimates. Because the CMV infection status of the donors was unknown, age-related changes in expanded clonotypes may potentially have been confounded. There was a strong correlation between observed TCR beta diversity and the percentage of naive T cells measured by flow cytometry. Compared with the aged group, the long-lived group had more naive CD4+ T cells, fewer expanded clones and increased TCR diversity, a pattern suggesting age selection. Because profiling used bulk unsorted PBMCs, naive and antigen-experienced compartments could not be compared conclusively. Observed TCR beta diversity per million T cells fell roughly linearly with age, and a significant reduction was already apparent by age around 39.

The roughly 42 donors, aged roughly 6 to 95 years, were systemically healthy Caucasian individuals from Russia. Each donor gave about 10 milliliters of peripheral blood, drawn into EDTA-treated Vacutainer tubes. Ficoll-Paque density-gradient centrifugation was used to isolate PBMCs, with at least 6.5 million per sample. Total RNA was extracted from PBMCs with Trizol reagent, with at least 6 micrograms obtained per sample. Naive CD45RAhigh/CD27high T cell percentages were measured by flow cytometry on a PBMC aliquot from every donor. The method was 5' RACE. The run used an Illumina HiSeq 2500. The second PCR ran for about 6 to 11 cycles and used a J-beta primer mix along with a sample-barcoded 5' primer. A unique molecular identifier was introduced onto each TCR beta cDNA molecule by a template-switch 5' adaptor carrying 12 random nucleotides. At least 3 million CDR3-containing paired-end reads were obtained from each sample. All of the RNA was converted into first-strand cDNA using the Mint cDNA synthesis kit, with a TRBC-specific oligonucleotide serving as the primer. Following uracil-DNA glycosylase treatment, a first 18-cycle PCR with universal primers M1SS and BC2_uni_R was performed on all cDNA. The paper's processing steps were these. Normalization of each sample was performed by random selection of 1 million high-quality reads, each carrying a distinct molecular identifier. Instead of being binned into consensus sequences, reads with shared molecular identifiers were discarded. MiTCR, with a Q25 quality threshold and the strictest error-elimination algorithm, was used for CDR3 identification, clonotype clustering and error correction. A nonparametric unseen species model using Euler transformation provided a lower-bound estimate of total TCR beta diversity. TCRdb's own reprocessing of the public reads used fastp at Q25 and MiXCR and kept productive beta chains. Rows matching on CDR3 protein sequence are summarized as one entry with the most common DNA and genes. TCRdb's processing, not the authors' own work, is the source of the V and J calls. The sample data list roughly 2 million distinct CDR3 sequences, and 49% of these were observed just once. Less than 2.5% of the sample goes to the ten largest clones.

Trimming costs V 1 base and J 1 base, and their ends lie 7 bases apart. Including cysteine and phenylalanine, the CDR3 has 14 amino acids. Only the CDR3 DNA is retained, 42 bases long and in frame from the first base. The CDR1 and CDR2 encoded by the germline V gene are SGHVS and FQNEAQ. The sequencing input was blood. This sequence originates from a middle-aged woman in good health. Rearrangement joined TRBV7-8 to TRBJ1-2; no D gene is confidently identified. CDR3 reads: CASSLDNSNYGYTF. The bases are TGTGCCAGCAGCTTAGATAACAGTAACTATGGCTACACCTTC.